Described below is a single T cell receptor (beta chain) sequence and its context. This CDR3 has 18 residues. CDR1 is SGDLS, CDR2 YYNGEE, per germline. The germline V and J ends were trimmed by 4 bases and 1 base, with 21 bases remaining between them. The data were obtained in a study of T-cell memory formation after mild COVID-19. TCRdb fed the 5' RACE reads into MiXCR, producing one record per CDR3 protein. The sample consists of 150,000 to 200,000 distinct CDR3 sequences, about 14% of them appearing once. The genes are TRBV9 and TRBJ2-1; D may be TRBD2 (6 bases). The source material was PBMCs or a T cell subset sorted from them (not recorded which). The TCR was taken from an adult woman who had mild COVID-19 (a few samples of this study predate the infection). Cell type and time point are not known. This chain's CDR3 is CASSLRGSRDLSYNEQFF. The CDR3 region has the DNA TGTGCCAGCAGCCTCCGAGGTTCCCGGGACTTGTCCTACAATGAGCAGTTCTTC.